This T cell receptor beta chain was sequenced for a study of tumor and adjacent non-tumor tissue in lung cancer. Three rounds of nested PCR, following a modified ARM-PCR protocol, produced the TCRbeta library. TCRdb redid the calling of the multiplex PCR reads with MiXCR, one entry per CDR3 protein. The table has tens of thousands of distinct CDR3 sequences, roughly 75% seen once; the top ten hold 25% to 30%. Turning to this clonotype: This CDR3 fails to terminate in the conserved phenylalanine or tryptophan, so it likely reflects a read error. The DNA is omitted, as the CDR3 cannot be located on it reliably, and the CDR3 follows TCRdb's listing.

The template was RNA from unsorted bulk tissue. More than 3 cm separated this lung sample from the edge of the tumor. Germline V gene lookup returns CDR1 MNHEY and CDR2 SVGEGT. The CDR3 extends over 15 residues, inclusive of both ends. Sequenced: distant non-tumor lung tissue. J is TRBJ2-7 and V is TRBV6-2 or TRBV6-3; the table gives TRBD1 as D, unverified against the DNA. This clonotype was obtained from a woman between 45 and 60 years old with non-small cell lung cancer. The chain's CDR3 is CASSLTGTGPYEQCL.